The sample holds many counts of the clone carrying this TCR beta chain. The data derive from a study of T-cell reconstitution after alpha-beta-depleted transplantation in children. The CDR3 has 14 amino acids. Germline loops: CDR1 DFQATT, CDR2 SNEGSKA (reference sequence). V shed 3 bases and J shed 4 bases, with 13 bases lying between them. Unique molecular identifiers featured in how the TCRbeta library was prepared. One entry per CDR3 protein results from TCRdb running MiXCR on the PCR reads. The repertoire includes around 680,000 distinct CDR3 sequences, 15% to 20% of them detected once, and approximately 1% sits in the top ten.

This specimen consisted of PBMCs from the stem cell graft donor, obtained from the stem cell graft. The clonotype comes from a human donor who donated a stem cell graft to a child with acute myeloid leukemia. This chain connects TRBV20-1 to TRBJ2-1, with D maybe TRBD2 (5 bases). The CDR3 bases are TGCAGTGCTAGGGGCAGGACTTCATACAATGAGCAGTTCTTC. Translated: CSARGRTSYNEQFF.